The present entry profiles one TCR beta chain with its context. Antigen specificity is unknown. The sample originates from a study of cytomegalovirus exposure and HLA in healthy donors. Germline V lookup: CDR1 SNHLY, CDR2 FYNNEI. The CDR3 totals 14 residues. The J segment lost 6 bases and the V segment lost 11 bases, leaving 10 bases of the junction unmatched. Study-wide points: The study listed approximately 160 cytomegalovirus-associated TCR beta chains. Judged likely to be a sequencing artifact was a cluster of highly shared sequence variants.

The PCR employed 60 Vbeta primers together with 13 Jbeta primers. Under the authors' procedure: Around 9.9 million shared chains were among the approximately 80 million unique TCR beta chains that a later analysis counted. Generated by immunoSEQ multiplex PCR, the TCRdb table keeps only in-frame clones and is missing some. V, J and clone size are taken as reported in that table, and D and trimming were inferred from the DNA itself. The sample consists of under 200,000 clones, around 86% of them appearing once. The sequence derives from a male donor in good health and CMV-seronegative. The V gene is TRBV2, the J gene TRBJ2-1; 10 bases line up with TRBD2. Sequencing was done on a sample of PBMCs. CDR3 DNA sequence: TGTGCCCTTATGCGTAGCGGGGGGCCCAATGAGCAGTTCTTC. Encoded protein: CALMRSGGPNEQFF.